Below, 29 T cell receptor beta chains from the same sample are listed, as sequenced in a study of PD-L1 blockade in urothelial cancer. Time point reported: peripheral blood 6 weeks after treatment start. Assay: immunoSEQ multiplex PCR; the TCRdb copy retains only in-frame clones and omits some. The sample lists 83,000 or so clones, around four fifths occurring once. The sequenced sample was PBMCs, obtained around atezolizumab (anti-PD-L1) treatment. The receptors derive from a man between 65 and 85 years old with urothelial cancer.

The table lists this clone with a few counts. This sequence joins TRBV27 and TRBJ1-1; perhaps TRBD1 as D (6 bases). The V and J ends lost 6 bases and 6 bases respectively, with 8 bases between them. Germline loops: CDR1 MNHEY, CDR2 SMNVEV (reference sequence). This CDR3 comprises 11 residues. CDR3 nucleotides: TGTGCCAGCAGGAACAGGGCTGAAGCTTTCTTT. Its protein is CASRNRAEAFF.

As regards this clone: Other nucleotide sequences in the sample specify the same CDR3. The chain combines TRBV4-1 with TRBJ2-7, with 9 bases identical to TRBD1. The CDR3 covers 15 residues. Germline V lookup: CDR1 MGHRA, CDR2 YSYEKL. V was clipped by 3 bases and J by 3 bases; unmatched bases: 6. The CDR3 DNA reads as TGCGCCAGCAGCCAGCCGGGACAGGGTGTCTACGAGCAGTACTTC. Translated: CASSQPGQGVYEQYF.

The J gene is TRBJ1-1, the V gene TRBV18; 9 nucleotides agree with TRBD1. The CDR3 is 14 amino acids. CDR1 and CDR2 from the germline V gene are KGHSH and LQKENI. The V and J ends lost 3 bases and 7 bases, in that order; junction bases with no gene match: 6. CDR3 sequence (DNA): TGTGCCAGCTCACCTCCTGGGACAGGGATTGAAGCTTTCTTT. Its translation: CASSPPGTGIEAFF.

CDR3 DNA: TGTGCCAGCAGCTTCTTAGATACGCAGTATTTT. Translated, it gives CASSFLDTQYF. This rearrangement joins TRBV5-4 to TRBJ2-3; no clear D. The CDR3 is 11 residues long. The ends were cut back, 2 bases at V and 5 bases at J, with 3 bases in the middle. Per the germline V gene, CDR1 is SGHNT and CDR2 is YYREEE (reference sequence).

The V and J genes are TRBV19 and TRBJ1-6; 7 nucleotides agree with TRBD1. The CDR3 has 16 amino acids. Germline assignment: CDR1 LNHDA and CDR2 SQIVND (reference sequence). V gave up 3 bases and J gave up 6 bases; unmatched junction bases: 8. The CDR3 loop reads CASSIGTAPINSPLHF. The CDR3 DNA reads as TGTGCCAGTAGTATTGGGACAGCGCCTATTAATTCACCCCTCCACTTT.

In its sample, this clone was seen once. The rearrangement uses TRBV7-3 and TRBJ2-3; 8 positions agree with TRBD2. This CDR3 comprises 16 residues. Per germline, CDR1 SGHTA and CDR2 FQGTGA. J lost 2 bases, V lost 5 bases, and 9 bases had no gene match. DNA of the CDR3: TGTGCCAGCAGCCCCGGGGCGGGAGGACCCACAGATACGCAGTATTTT. It specifies CASSPGAGGPTDTQYF.

The genes are TRBV18 and TRBJ1-2; TRBD1 agrees at 9 bases. V was pared by 4 bases and J by 6 bases, with 6 bases of the junction left unmatched. This CDR3 has 14 residues. CDR1 and CDR2 (germline): KGHSH, LQKENI. The CDR3, as DNA: TGTGCCAGCTCACACCCGGACAGGGGTCATGGCTACACCTTC. Translated: CASSHPDRGHGYTF.

The chain uses TRBV19 and TRBJ2-5; no firm D call. This CDR3 comprises 12 residues. With 6 bases removed from V and 1 base from J, the gap between germline ends came to 6 bases. Looked up from germline, CDR1 is LNHDA and CDR2 is SQIVND (reference sequence). The CDR3 bases are TGTGCCAGTAGCATGAGCCAAGAGACCCAGTACTTC. It translates to CASSMSQETQYF.

This sequence joins TRBV9 and TRBJ1-2, with 10 bases identical to TRBD1. The length of the CDR3 is 13 residues. V lost 6 bases, J lost 5 bases, and 4 bases stayed unmatched. Germline-derived CDR1 and CDR2 are SGDLS and YYNGEE. The CDR3 sequence is CASTSGQGYGYTF. CDR3 in DNA: TGTGCCAGCACTTCGGGACAGGGGTATGGCTACACCTTC.

The chain links TRBV5-1 to TRBJ1-4; perhaps TRBD1 as D (5 bases). The CDR3 sequence is 16 residues long. Trimming stripped 4 bases from V and 3 bases from J, with 16 bases between. Germline V CDR1 and CDR2: SGHRS, YFSETQ. CDR3 DNA: TGCGCCAGCAGCATTCCGGAAGGGGAAGCTAATGAAAAACTGTTTTTT. Its translation is CASSIPEGEANEKLFF.

This chain joins TRBV9 and TRBJ2-1; the match to TRBD2 covers 13 bases. The CDR3 spans 16 residues. Trimming took 0 bases from V and 3 from J; bases not matched to a gene: 0. CDR1 is SGDLS, CDR2 YYNGEE, per germline. The chain's CDR3 is CASSVGTSGSYNEQFF. DNA of the CDR3: TGTGCCAGCAGCGTAGGGACTAGCGGGAGCTACAATGAGCAGTTCTTC. Full variable domain (rest looked up from reference TRBV9 and TRBJ2-1): DSGVTQTPKHLITATGQRVTLRCSPRSGDLSVYWYQQSLDQGLQFLIQYYNGEERAKGNILERFSAQQFPDLHSELNLSSLELGDSALYFCASSVGTSGSYNEQFFGPGTRLTVL.

This clone was counted a single time. The V and J genes are TRBV6-6 and TRBJ1-2; TRBD1 is a possible D gene (5 bases). The germline V gene has CDR1 MNHNY and CDR2 SVGAGI (reference sequence). This CDR3 has 13 residues. The ends were cut back, 4 bases at V and 5 bases at J, with 11 bases in the middle. CDR3 sequence reads: CASSSDSWYGYTF. DNA of the CDR3: TGTGCCAGCAGTTCAGACAGTTGGTATGGCTACACCTTC.

The gene calls are TRBV4-3 and TRBJ1-2, with D tentatively TRBD1 (5 bases). Germline V gene sequence: CDR1 LGHNA, CDR2 YSLEER. CDR3 length: 14 residues. Trimming cost V 0 bases and J 0 bases, with 5 bases left between them. The CDR3 sequence: CASSQETANYGYTF. In nucleotides, the CDR3 is TGCGCCAGCAGCCAAGAGACAGCTAACTATGGCTACACCTTC.

V and J are TRBV29-1 and TRBJ1-2; maybe TRBD1 (6 bases). Trimming removed 0 bases from V and 7 bases from J, with 6 bases in between. CDR3 size: 11 residues. Germline CDR1 reads SQVTM; CDR2 reads ANQGSEA. CDR3 in amino acids: CSVEEGGGYTF. CDR3 nucleotides: TGCAGCGTTGAAGAAGGGGGTGGCTACACCTTC.

The chain employs TRBV6-1 and TRBJ2-2; D may be TRBD2 (6 bases). Germline V lookup: CDR1 MNHNS, CDR2 SASEGT. V was cut by 7 bases and J by 2 bases, with 14 bases left in between. The CDR3 extends over 15 amino acids. Here the CDR3 DNA reads TGTGCCAGCACTTCACTCGGGACTAACACCGGGGAGCTGTTTTTT. Translating it yields CASTSLGTNTGELFF.

This sequence joins TRBV9 and TRBJ2-7; 10 nucleotides line up with TRBD2. This CDR3 has 15 residues. Trimming cost V 4 bases and J 6 bases; bases outside gene matches: 10. Germline V gene sequence: CDR1 SGDLS, CDR2 YYNGEE. In DNA form, the CDR3 reads TGTGCCAGCAGCACCCAAGCGGGAGGGCCCGGCGAGCAGTACTTC. Residues: CASSTQAGGPGEQYF.

With regard to this clone: Other DNA sequences in this specimen translate into the identical CDR3. V is TRBV7-2 and J is TRBJ1-4; D is unclear. The CDR3 totals 13 residues. Germline CDR1 SGHTA, CDR2 FQGNSA. The V end was cut by 1 base, the J end by 6 bases, with 6 bases between. In nucleotides, the CDR3 is TGTGCCAGCAGCTTAGGACTGGATGAAAAACTGTTTTTT. This translates into CASSLGLDEKLFF. Full variable domain (remainder filled in from reference TRBV7-2 and TRBJ1-4): GAGVSQSPSNKVTEKGKDVELRCDPISGHTALYWYRQSLGQGLEFLIYFQGNSAPDKSGLPSDRFSAERTGGSVSTLTIQRTQQEDSAVYLCASSLGLDEKLFFGSGTQLSVL.

The chain has TRBV6-5 and TRBJ2-7, with 10 bases that match TRBD1. Germline V gene sequence: CDR1 MNHEY, CDR2 SVGAGI. There are 15 residues in the CDR3. Trimming removed 10 bases from V and 2 bases from J; junction bases left unmatched: 11. The CDR3 bases are TGTGCCACCCAACGGGGACAGGGGACTACCTACGAGCAGTACTTC. As protein: CATQRGQGTTYEQYF.

The gene calls are TRBV6-5 and TRBJ2-5, with D possibly matching TRBD1 (6 bases). V was cut by 5 bases and J by 2 bases, with 15 bases left in between. This CDR3 has 15 residues. Germline CDR1 is MNHEY and CDR2 is SVGAGI. CDR3 amino acids: CASSIGQTQQETQYF. The CDR3 DNA reads TGTGCCAGCAGTATAGGACAGACCCAACAAGAGACCCAGTACTTC.

The chain links TRBV4-1 to TRBJ2-4; 14 bases are a match to TRBD2. Germline V lookup: CDR1 MGHRA, CDR2 YSYEKL. CDR3 length equals 16 residues. The V segment lost 3 bases and the J segment 8 bases; nucleotides outside the gene matches: 6. The CDR3 is CASSQGLAGEGDIQYF. In DNA form, the CDR3 reads TGCGCCAGCAGCCAGGGACTAGCGGGAGAGGGTGACATTCAGTACTTC.

The chain joins TRBV27 to TRBJ1-2; 9 nucleotides agree with TRBD1. The germline CDR1 and CDR2 sequences are MNHEY and SMNVEV (reference sequence). The CDR3 is 15 amino acids. The V gene end was trimmed by 2 bases and the J gene end by 5 bases; junction bases not matched to a gene: 6. CDR3 sequence (DNA): TGTGCCAGCAGTTTAAGGACCGGGACAGGGTATGGCTACACCTTC. Encoded protein: CASSLRTGTGYGYTF.

The rearrangement uses TRBV5-1 and TRBJ2-7; D possibly corresponds to TRBD2 (6 bases). With 0 bases removed from V and 5 bases from J, the gap between germline ends came to 9 bases. The CDR3 sequence is 13 residues long. CDR1 and CDR2 from the germline V gene are SGHRS and YFSETQ. The CDR3 is CASSLVGGNEQYF. In DNA, the CDR3 is TGCGCCAGCAGCTTGGTCGGGGGTAACGAGCAGTACTTC. Supplemented by reference TRBV5-1 and TRBJ2-7, the full variable domain reads KAGVTQTPRYLIKTRGQQVTLSCSPISGHRSVSWYQQTPGQGLQFLFEYFSETQRNKGNFPGRFSGRQFSNSRSEMNVSTLELGDSALYLCASSLVGGNEQYFGPGTRLTVT.

This rearrangement joins TRBV1 to TRBJ2-7; the DNA was not compared with TRBD1, the D call given in the table. TRBV1 is deemed a pseudogene. The CDR3 length is 17 residues. CDR3 sequence: CTSSQDSRTGDSYEQYF. The CDR3 nucleotides are TGCACCAGCAGCCAAGATAGCAGGACAGGGGACTCCTACGAGCAGTACTTC.

The V gene is TRBV7-3, the J gene TRBJ2-3; 9 nucleotides align to TRBD2. Germline-derived CDR1 and CDR2 are SGHTA and FQGTGA. Unmatched junction bases numbered 3, after V lost 2 bases and J lost 6 bases. The CDR3 consists of 14 residues. The CDR3 protein is CASSLGLAGDTQYF. The CDR3 coding sequence is TGTGCCAGCAGCTTAGGTCTAGCGGGGGATACGCAGTATTTT. The variable domain in full, completed from reference TRBV7-3 and TRBJ2-3, reads GAGVSQTPSNKVTEKGKYVELRCDPISGHTALYWYRQSLGQGPEFLIYFQGTGAADDSGLPNDRFFAVRPEGSVSTLKIQRTERGDSAVYLCASSLGLAGDTQYFGPGTRLTVL.

The J gene is TRBJ2-3, the V gene TRBV19; 10 nucleotides agree with TRBD1. Trimming at V came to 0 bases and at J to 4 bases, leaving 4 bases not matched to a gene. Germline V gives CDR1 LNHDA, CDR2 SQIVND (reference sequence). CDR3 size: 16 residues. CDR3: CASSIDDGTGADTQYF. The CDR3 DNA is TGTGCCAGTAGTATAGATGACGGGACAGGGGCAGATACGCAGTATTTT.

In its sample, this clone was seen a few times. The chain employs TRBV5-6 and TRBJ2-7, with 8 positions matching TRBD2. The junction had 11 bases not matched to a gene; V was cut back by 4 bases and J by 2 bases. The CDR3 runs 16 residues. The germline gives CDR1 SGHDT, CDR2 YYEEEE. In DNA, the CDR3 is TGTGCCAGCAGCATAATAGCGGGGCCCAACCCCTACGAGCAGTACTTC. This encodes CASSIIAGPNPYEQYF.

Comments on this clone: In the same sample, other DNA sequences code for this CDR3. The V and J genes are TRBV4-2 and TRBJ2-7; D is unresolved. Trimming stripped 2 bases from V and 3 bases from J, with 11 bases between. The CDR3 spans 14 residues. Germline CDR1 LGHNA, CDR2 YNFKEQ. CDR3 loop: CASSQNPHSYEQYF. The CDR3 DNA is TGTGCCAGCAGCCAAAACCCCCACAGCTACGAGCAGTACTTC.

The chain uses TRBV25-1 and TRBJ2-1; 12 bases agree with TRBD2. There are 14 residues in the CDR3. V lost 6 bases to trimming and J lost 6 bases; unmatched junction nucleotides: 3. Germline lookup yields CDR1 MGHDK and CDR2 SYGVNS. The CDR3 DNA is TGTGCCAGCAGCCTAGCGGGAGGGCCCAATGAGCAGTTCTTC. Its translation is CASSLAGGPNEQFF.

The chain joins TRBV6-5 to TRBJ1-5, with 7 bases that match TRBD1. After removal of 5 bases from V and 3 bases from J, the junction contained 4 bases not matched to a gene. This CDR3 contains 14 residues. The germline V gene has CDR1 MNHEY and CDR2 SVGAGI. CDR3: CASSPKGANQPQHF. For the CDR3, the DNA is TGTGCCAGCAGTCCGAAGGGGGCCAATCAGCCCCAGCATTTT.